This TCR beta chain was obtained from a study of monozygotic twins with inflammatory bowel disease. Study findings and constraints: The authors note that differing immunosuppressive treatments may have added variability to patient repertoires.

This CDR3 comprises 19 residues. The germline V gene encodes CDR1 SGHAT and CDR2 FQNNGV. Blood was collected, approximately 2.5 ml per donor. Turning to this clonotype: Antigen unknown.

The authors made each sample's cDNA in eight separate reactions. TCRdb reprocessed the 5' RACE reads, keeping one entry per CDR3 protein, no DNA. The listing records approximately 390,000 distinct CDR3 sequences. This sequence was found in a human donor with ulcerative colitis or Crohn's disease, or a healthy co-twin of an affected twin (not recorded which). Sequences were obtained from blood. The V and J genes are TRBV11-2 and TRBJ2-7; TCRdb outputs TRBD2, but without DNA this stays unchecked. The CDR3: CASSLVRLAATSLSYEQYF.